The clone carrying this T cell receptor beta chain was recorded only once. Its antigen is unknown. This specimen belongs to a study of a mutant IDH1 vaccine in newly diagnosed glioma. Overall study context: Eight vaccine injections were given to patients in weeks 1, 3, 5, 7, 11, 15, 19 and 23. There were approximately 62% males and about 38% females among treated patients, whose mean age was about 40 years.

Sequencing used immunoSEQ multiplex PCR; TCRdb keeps in-frame clones, though not all of them. The table includes around 28,000 clones, roughly 85% detected once. V lost 0 bases to trimming and J lost 11 bases; unmatched junction nucleotides: 16. CDR1 and CDR2 from the germline V gene are LGHNA and YNFKEQ. CDR3 length equals 17 residues. Time point defined: week 23, last vaccination. A single vaccine dose contained 300 ug of mutant IDH1 20-mer peptide, and topical imiquimod was used with it. Study-wide results and caveats: It was around 93% of patients that developed vaccine-induced immune responses.

The chain is built from TRBV4-2 and TRBJ2-3, with 8 bases lining up with TRBD2. This clonotype was sampled from a woman between 25 and 40 years old with glioma. The specimen was PBMCs, collected from a glioma patient whose treatment included an IDH1 peptide vaccine. The CDR3 DNA sequence: TGTGCCAGCAGCCAAGATTCGACCGGGACTAGTGGGCCCCGGCAGTATTTT. Protein sequence: CASSQDSTGTSGPRQYF.